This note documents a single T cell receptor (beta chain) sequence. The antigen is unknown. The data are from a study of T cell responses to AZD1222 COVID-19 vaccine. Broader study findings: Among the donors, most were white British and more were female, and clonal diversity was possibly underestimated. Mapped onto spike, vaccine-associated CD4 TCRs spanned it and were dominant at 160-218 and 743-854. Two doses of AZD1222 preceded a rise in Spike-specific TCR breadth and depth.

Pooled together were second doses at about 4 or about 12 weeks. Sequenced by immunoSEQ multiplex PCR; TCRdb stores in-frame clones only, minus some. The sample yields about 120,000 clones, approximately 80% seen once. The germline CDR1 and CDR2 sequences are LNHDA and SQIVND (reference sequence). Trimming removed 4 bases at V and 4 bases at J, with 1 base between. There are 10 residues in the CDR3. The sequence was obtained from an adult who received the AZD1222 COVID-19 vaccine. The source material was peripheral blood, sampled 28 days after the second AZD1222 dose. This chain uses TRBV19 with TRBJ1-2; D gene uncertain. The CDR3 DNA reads TGTGCCAGTAGTAGCTATGGCTACACCTTC. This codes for CASSSYGYTF.